This entry concerns a single T cell receptor beta chain. This clonotype appeared many times. Its binding antigen is unknown. There are no base qualities to consult, and no much larger clone falls within one base. Library preparation employed PCR. Instrument on record: Illumina HiSeq 2500. To normalize quantification of the TCRbeta repertoire, the TCR libraries were built with molecular barcoding that relied on unique molecular identifiers. The raw public data were reprocessed by TCRdb itself: fastp quality trimming at Q25, MiXCR clonotype calling, in-frame beta chains only. Rows are combined by CDR3 protein, so each entry shows the most common genes and DNA. Across this sample there are about 580,000 distinct CDR3 sequences, with about 21% seen only once. The ten largest clones capture roughly 15% of the sample. This sample's treatment or condition label indicates: allogeneic hematopoietic cell transplantation with graft depleted of TCRalphabeta T cells and CD19 B cells. The children who served as transplant recipients had been given grafts of TCRalphabeta/CD19-depleted allogeneic hematopoietic cells.

These data belong to a study of T-cell reconstitution after alpha-beta-depleted transplantation in children (dated by TCRdb to about 2016). For the wider study: Using TCR repertoire profiling, the study followed T-cell immune reconstitution in a quantitative way in children after TCRalphabeta/CD19-depleted allogeneic hematopoietic cell transplantation.

The study at large found these results: The high TCRbeta diversity at day 60 in some patients was ascribed to recipient T cells and intrathymic progenitors that had survived conditioning. The apparently early recovery of alphabetaT-cell counts about two months after transplant reportedly depended on only several hundred rapidly expanded clones that came from non-depleted graft cells. Over the following months the frequencies of hyperexpanded clones went down, and after one year T-cell counts and TCRbeta diversity were mostly credited to newly produced T cells.

This clonotype was sampled from a boy under three years old who had a stem cell transplant for acute myeloid leukemia, so the T cells may come from the graft donor. The source material was PBMCs, mostly from graft donor cells, sampled 360 days after TCRalphabeta/CD19-depleted stem cell transplant.

The sequence in DNA is TGTGCCAGCAGTTTCCGGACAGGGCGGAAGAGCTCTGGAAACACCATATATTTT. Translated, it gives CASSFRTGRKSSGNTIYF. The rearrangement joined TRBV12-3 or TRBV12-4 to TRBJ1-3; 8 middle bases align to TRBD1. The CDR3 has 18 amino acids, counting the end cysteine and phenylalanine. Only the CDR3 region is kept as DNA, spanning 54 bases read in frame from base 1. Trimmed from V: 3 bases; trimmed from J: 0 bases; junction bases lacking a gene match: 10.